This T cell receptor beta chain was found in a study of blood T cell repertoires in COVID-19. Generated by immunoSEQ multiplex PCR, the TCRdb table keeps only in-frame clones and is missing some. The profile shows roughly 97,000 clones, about 80% of them singletons. The ends lost 3 bases at V and 7 bases at J; junction bases unmatched: 6. The germline CDR1 and CDR2 sequences are SGHDN and FVKESK. The CDR3 contains 14 residues. V usage is TRBV14 and J usage is TRBJ1-5, with 7 bases aligning to TRBD1. The sample comprised peripheral blood. This sequence was found in a man between 70 and 80 years old with acute or convalescent COVID-19. The CDR3 spells CASSHGDREQPQHF. The CDR3, as DNA: TGTGCCAGCAGCCATGGGGACAGAGAGCAGCCCCAGCATTTT.